A selection of T cell receptor beta chains follows, all from one sample in a study of CD8 T cells in ankylosing spondylitis. A single record per CDR3 protein comes from TCRdb applying MiXCR to the 5' RACE reads. Among 250,000 or so distinct CDR3 sequences, around 25% were seen once, and the ten largest hold over 0.55%. Material for sequencing was blood, either unsorted or a sorted T cell fraction (not recorded which). The origin of the receptors is a male donor with ankylosing spondylitis or in good health (not recorded which). Both conserved end residues are part of each CDR3. The order of the fields is V gene, D gene, clone size, J gene, CDR3 DNA, CDR3 protein. D genes are given only for firm matches. Expanded clones are given a class, and other clones once, few, many or no size at all.

v_gene: TRBV6-5
d_gene: NA
abundance: NA
j_gene: TRBJ2-3
CDR3nt: TGTGCCAGCAGTTACGGCAGGGGGGGCGGCCCAGATACGCAGTATTTT
CDR3aa: CASSYGRGGGPDTQYF

v_gene: TRBV29-1
d_gene: NA
abundance: many
j_gene: TRBJ1-1
CDR3nt: TGCAGCGTTGGTGGCAAAATGAACACTGAAGCTTTCTTT
CDR3aa: CSVGGKMNTEAFF

v_gene: TRBV20-1
d_gene: NA
abundance: few
j_gene: TRBJ2-1
CDR3nt: TGCAGTGCTAGAGACCGGCTCTGGGGGGCTTTCTCTAATGAGCAGTTCTTC
CDR3aa: CSARDRLWGAFSNEQFF

v_gene: TRBV28
d_gene: TRBD2
abundance: NA
j_gene: TRBJ2-3
CDR3nt: TGTGCCAGCAGTCAACTAGCGGGACCAAGCACAGATACGCAGTATTTT
CDR3aa: CASSQLAGPSTDTQYF

v_gene: TRBV4-1
d_gene: NA
abundance: many
j_gene: TRBJ2-5
CDR3nt: TGCGCCAGCAGCCTGAAGGGAGTACAAGAGACCCAGTACTTC
CDR3aa: CASSLKGVQETQYF

v_gene: TRBV5-6
d_gene: NA
abundance: few
j_gene: TRBJ2-3
CDR3nt: TGTGCCAGCAGCTTGGCAGGGACACACACGGATACGCAGTATTTT
CDR3aa: CASSLAGTHTDTQYF

v_gene: TRBV11-3
d_gene: NA
abundance: NA
j_gene: TRBJ2-3
CDR3nt: TGTGCCAGCAGCCTCAGGGGTACGAAGGATACGCAGTATTTT
CDR3aa: CASSLRGTKDTQYF

v_gene: TRBV12-3/TRBV12-4
d_gene: NA
abundance: NA
j_gene: TRBJ1-2
CDR3nt: TGTGCCAGCAGTACCATGTACAGAGCTAACTATGGCTACACCTTC
CDR3aa: CASSTMYRANYGYTF

v_gene: TRBV6-1
d_gene: NA
abundance: few
j_gene: TRBJ2-2
CDR3nt: TGTGCCAGCAGTGGACGGACAGGGCGGGGGCAAGCCGGGGAGCTGTTTTTT
CDR3aa: CASSGRTGRGQAGELFF

v_gene: TRBV6-5
d_gene: TRBD1
abundance: NA
j_gene: TRBJ1-5
CDR3nt: TGTGCCAGCAGCCCTAGGACAGGGCCCCTCCATTTT
CDR3aa: CASSPRTGPLHF

v_gene: TRBV2
d_gene: NA
abundance: NA
j_gene: TRBJ1-3
CDR3nt: TGTGCCAGCGATTCCAGGGGAAAAAGTGGAAACACCATATATTTT
CDR3aa: CASDSRGKSGNTIYF

v_gene: TRBV7-9
d_gene: NA
abundance: many
j_gene: TRBJ2-7
CDR3nt: TGTGCCAGCAGCTTAGTTGGGTACGAGCAGTACTTC
CDR3aa: CASSLVGYEQYF

v_gene: TRBV20-1
d_gene: NA
abundance: many
j_gene: TRBJ1-1
CDR3nt: TGCAGTGCTAGAGGGGGGGACACTGAAGCTTTCTTT
CDR3aa: CSARGGDTEAFF

v_gene: TRBV5-1
d_gene: TRBD1
abundance: many
j_gene: TRBJ2-1
CDR3nt: TGCGCCAGCAGCACCGGCCGGGACAGCAGTTCCTACAATGAGCAGTTCTTC
CDR3aa: CASSTGRDSSSYNEQFF

v_gene: TRBV20-1
d_gene: NA
abundance: many
j_gene: TRBJ2-6
CDR3nt: TGCAGTGCTAGAGATCGAAAGGGAATGGCTGGGGCCAACGTCCTGACTTTC
CDR3aa: CSARDRKGMAGANVLTF

v_gene: TRBV20-1
d_gene: NA
abundance: NA
j_gene: TRBJ1-1
CDR3nt: TGCAGTGCTAGAAACTGGCAGGGTAACACTGAAGCTTTCTTT
CDR3aa: CSARNWQGNTEAFF

v_gene: TRBV10-3
d_gene: TRBD2
abundance: many
j_gene: TRBJ2-1
CDR3nt: TGTGCCATCAGTAACAGCGGGGACCTCACCCCGGAGCAGTTCTTC
CDR3aa: CAISNSGDLTPEQFF

v_gene: TRBV20-1
d_gene: NA
abundance: many
j_gene: TRBJ2-5
CDR3nt: TGCAGTGCTAGGGGGGGTAAAGAGACCCAGTACTTC
CDR3aa: CSARGGKETQYF

v_gene: TRBV12-3/TRBV12-4
d_gene: NA
abundance: many
j_gene: TRBJ2-7
CDR3nt: TGTGCCAGCAGGGATTCCGTGGGACCGGTCTACGAGCAGTACTTC
CDR3aa: CASRDSVGPVYEQYF

v_gene: TRBV6-1
d_gene: NA
abundance: many
j_gene: TRBJ1-2
CDR3nt: TGTGCCAGCAGGACTAGCGGACAGATGAACTATGGCTACACCTTC
CDR3aa: CASRTSGQMNYGYTF

v_gene: TRBV2
d_gene: TRBD2
abundance: NA
j_gene: TRBJ2-1
CDR3nt: TGTGCCAGCAGTGAACAGCGGGGGGACCACAATGAGCAGTTCTTC
CDR3aa: CASSEQRGDHNEQFF

v_gene: TRBV20-1
d_gene: TRBD1
abundance: NA
j_gene: TRBJ2-7
CDR3nt: TGCAGTGCCCCCGACAGGGGTCCCTCCTACGAGCAGTACTTC
CDR3aa: CSAPDRGPSYEQYF

v_gene: TRBV15
d_gene: TRBD1
abundance: few
j_gene: TRBJ2-1
CDR3nt: TGTGCCACCACGAGACAGGGTGGCAATGAGCAGTTCTTC
CDR3aa: CATTRQGGNEQFF

v_gene: TRBV6-4
d_gene: TRBD2
abundance: many
j_gene: TRBJ2-3
CDR3nt: TGTGCCAGCAGGAATAGGGGTTTTTGGCTAGCGGGGGATACTAGCACAGATACGCAGTATTTT
CDR3aa: CASRNRGFWLAGDTSTDTQYF

v_gene: TRBV12-3/TRBV12-4
d_gene: NA
abundance: many
j_gene: TRBJ1-1
CDR3nt: TGTGCCAGCAGTCAGGACTCCCAGCCGGGGTCTGAAGCTTTCTTT
CDR3aa: CASSQDSQPGSEAFF

v_gene: TRBV7-9
d_gene: TRBD2
abundance: NA
j_gene: TRBJ2-7
CDR3nt: TGTGCCAGCAGCTCCCCGGGACTAGCGGGACACTACGAGCAGTACTTC
CDR3aa: CASSSPGLAGHYEQYF

v_gene: TRBV27
d_gene: NA
abundance: NA
j_gene: TRBJ2-1
CDR3nt: TGTGCCAGCAATCCCGGGACCCCCGTCTACAATGAGCAGTTCTTC
CDR3aa: CASNPGTPVYNEQFF

v_gene: TRBV4-2
d_gene: NA
abundance: few
j_gene: TRBJ2-1
CDR3nt: TGTGCCAGCAGCCAAGATCTTACGGGGGCGGACAATGAGCAGTTCTTC
CDR3aa: CASSQDLTGADNEQFF

v_gene: TRBV6-1
d_gene: NA
abundance: many
j_gene: TRBJ1-1
CDR3nt: TGTGCCAGCAGCCCTTCCACCCCGAACACTGAAGCTTTCTTT
CDR3aa: CASSPSTPNTEAFF

v_gene: TRBV7-2
d_gene: NA
abundance: many
j_gene: TRBJ2-3
CDR3nt: TGTGCCAGCAGCTTAGCCGGGGCCACAGATACGCAGTATTTT
CDR3aa: CASSLAGATDTQYF

v_gene: TRBV20-1
d_gene: NA
abundance: NA
j_gene: TRBJ2-2
CDR3nt: TGCAGTGCTAGAGGACTAGTCGATAGCACCGGGGAGCTGTTTTTT
CDR3aa: CSARGLVDSTGELFF

v_gene: TRBV6-5
d_gene: NA
abundance: NA
j_gene: TRBJ2-5
CDR3nt: TGTGCCAGCAGTTACGGGCTTGGGCTAGGAACAAAAGAGACCCAGTACTTC
CDR3aa: CASSYGLGLGTKETQYF

v_gene: TRBV10-3
d_gene: NA
abundance: NA
j_gene: TRBJ1-5
CDR3nt: TGTGCCACAGGGAGGAGCAATCAGCCCCAGCATTTT
CDR3aa: CATGRSNQPQHF

v_gene: TRBV20-1
d_gene: NA
abundance: NA
j_gene: TRBJ1-5
CDR3nt: TGCAGTGCCGGGGACGATAGCAATCAGCCCCAGCATTTT
CDR3aa: CSAGDDSNQPQHF

v_gene: TRBV12-3/TRBV12-4
d_gene: NA
abundance: many
j_gene: TRBJ2-3
CDR3nt: TGTGCCAGCAAAAGGAGCGTTACAGATACGCAGTATTTT
CDR3aa: CASKRSVTDTQYF

v_gene: TRBV30
d_gene: NA
abundance: NA
j_gene: TRBJ2-5
CDR3nt: TGTGCCTGGAGTACTACGGGACCACGACGATACTTC
CDR3aa: CAWSTTGPRRYF

v_gene: TRBV12-3/TRBV12-4
d_gene: TRBD1
abundance: NA
j_gene: TRBJ2-5
CDR3nt: TGTGCCAGCAGTACTAGGGGGCGCGGGGAGACCCAGTACTTC
CDR3aa: CASSTRGRGETQYF

v_gene: TRBV10-3
d_gene: TRBD2
abundance: NA
j_gene: TRBJ2-3
CDR3nt: TGTGCCATCAGGGCTAGCGGGGAAACAGATACGCAGTATTTT
CDR3aa: CAIRASGETDTQYF

v_gene: TRBV6-4
d_gene: TRBD2
abundance: NA
j_gene: TRBJ2-7
CDR3nt: TGTGCCAGCAGTGGCCTAGCGGGCGCCTCCTACGAGCAGTACTTC
CDR3aa: CASSGLAGASYEQYF

v_gene: TRBV6-5
d_gene: TRBD1
abundance: NA
j_gene: TRBJ2-3
CDR3nt: TGTGCCAGCAGTTACGGGACAGGGGCAGATACGCAGTATTTT
CDR3aa: CASSYGTGADTQYF

v_gene: TRBV10-3
d_gene: TRBD1
abundance: many
j_gene: TRBJ2-1
CDR3nt: TGTGCCATCAGTAACAGGGGCAATGAGCAGTTCTTC
CDR3aa: CAISNRGNEQFF

v_gene: TRBV6-1
d_gene: TRBD2
abundance: NA
j_gene: TRBJ2-7
CDR3nt: TGTGCCAGCACCCTAGGACTAGCGTCCGAGCAGTACTTC
CDR3aa: CASTLGLASEQYF

v_gene: TRBV18
d_gene: TRBD1
abundance: few
j_gene: TRBJ2-1
CDR3nt: TGTGCCAGCTCAAGACAGGGATTCTCCTACAATGAGCAGTTCTTC
CDR3aa: CASSRQGFSYNEQFF

v_gene: TRBV3-1
d_gene: NA
abundance: many
j_gene: TRBJ2-5
CDR3nt: TGTGCCAGCAGCCCTTCCTCGGGACGGGTCCAAGAGACCCAGTACTTC
CDR3aa: CASSPSSGRVQETQYF

v_gene: TRBV12-3/TRBV12-4
d_gene: TRBD2
abundance: many
j_gene: TRBJ2-6
CDR3nt: TGTGCCAGCATCATGGGGGGGGCTGGGGCCAACGTCCTGACTTTC
CDR3aa: CASIMGGAGANVLTF

v_gene: TRBV6-1
d_gene: TRBD1
abundance: NA
j_gene: TRBJ2-7
CDR3nt: TGTGCCAGCATCCCCGACAGGGCAACAAACGAGCAGTACTTC
CDR3aa: CASIPDRATNEQYF

v_gene: TRBV7-8
d_gene: NA
abundance: few
j_gene: TRBJ2-2
CDR3nt: TGTGCCAGCAGCTTCTCGACACTCCACTCCGGGGAGCTGTTTTTT
CDR3aa: CASSFSTLHSGELFF

v_gene: TRBV19
d_gene: TRBD1
abundance: many
j_gene: TRBJ2-1
CDR3nt: TGTGCCAGTAGTGGTCGACAGGGGGTGAACAATGAGCAGTTCTTC
CDR3aa: CASSGRQGVNNEQFF

v_gene: TRBV20-1
d_gene: NA
abundance: NA
j_gene: TRBJ2-7
CDR3nt: TGCAGTGCGTCGCCTAGCGTCTGGGAGCAGTACTTC
CDR3aa: CSASPSVWEQYF

v_gene: TRBV10-3
d_gene: TRBD2
abundance: NA
j_gene: TRBJ2-3
CDR3nt: TGTGCCATCAGGGGAGAGAGCGGGGGGGTGCAGTATTTT
CDR3aa: CAIRGESGGVQYF

v_gene: TRBV28
d_gene: NA
abundance: many
j_gene: TRBJ2-2
CDR3nt: TGTGCCAGCAGTTCCCTTCGACAGAGCCCGACCGGGGAGCTGTTTTTT
CDR3aa: CASSSLRQSPTGELFF

v_gene: TRBV18
d_gene: NA
abundance: NA
j_gene: TRBJ2-2
CDR3nt: TGTGCCAGCTCACCCGGGACGGCGGGAACGGCCAGGATTAACACCGGGGAGCTGTTTTTT
CDR3aa: CASSPGTAGTARINTGELFF